This T cell receptor beta chain was captured in a study of memory CD8 T cells in hepatitis C reinfection. Overall study context: Chronic HCV followed reinfection in a couple of donors who cleared primary infection. HCV reinfection: RNA-positive following two negative tests at least 60 days apart. Samples before reinfection came 55 to 20 weeks prior to detection.

The CDR3 has 15 residues. CDR1 SGHNT and CDR2 YENEEA come from the germline V gene. V lost 6 bases, J lost 4 bases, and 5 bases stayed unmatched. Assay: immunoSEQ multiplex PCR; the TCRdb copy retains only in-frame clones and omits some. This sample yields tens of thousands of clones, of which around 92% are seen a single time; roughly 1% belongs to the top ten. Time point meaning: pre-reinfection, 55 to 20 weeks before reinfection detection. The sorted cells went straight to TCR sequencing with no prior in vitro expansion. This receptor was identified in a young man with hepatitis C virus infection. The chain combines TRBV11-3 with TRBJ2-2; TRBD1 matches at 10 bases. The sequenced sample consisted of naive CD8+ T cells sorted from blood. For the CDR3, the DNA is TGTGCCAGCAGACGGGGACAGGGGACCACCGGGGAGCTGTTTTTT. Residues: CASRRGQGTTGELFF. Using reference TRBV11-3 and TRBJ2-2 for the parts outside the CDR3, the full variable domain is EAGVVQSPRYKIIEKKQPVAFWCNPISGHNTLYWYLQNLGQGPELLIRYENEEAVDDSQLPKDRFSAERLKGVDSTLKIQPAELGDSAVYLCASRRGQGTTGELFFGEGSRLTVL.